This is a list of T cell receptor beta chains from one sample in a study of blood T cells in healthy people across ages. TCRdb re-called the 5' RACE reads with MiXCR, one entry per CDR3 protein. Of approximately 940,000 distinct CDR3 sequences in the sample, approximately 49% were seen once. Sequencing input: blood. The source of these receptors is a man aged 30 to 39 in good health. Both conserved end residues are part of each CDR3. D genes are given only for firm matches. A clone size is listed for some rows: how often the clone was seen (once, few, many), or a class if it is expanded.

D,J,size,V,DNA,CDR3
-,TRBJ1-2,-,TRBV20-1,TGCGGTGCTAGAGTCCGGGGAAACTATGGCTACACCTTC,CGARVRGNYGYTF
-,TRBJ1-2,-,TRBV5-1,TGCGCCAGCAGCTTGGATGGGCAGGGCTATGGCTACACCTTC,CASSLDGQGYGYTF
-,TRBJ2-1,many,TRBV6-1,TGTGCCAGCACTTACGGGACTCCAAATAATGAGCAGTTCTTC,CASTYGTPNNEQFF
-,TRBJ2-7,few,TRBV28,TGTGCCAGCACCCAAGGGCGGCATACCTACGAGCAGTACTTC,CASTQGRHTYEQYF
-,TRBJ1-6,-,TRBV3-1,TGTGCCAGCAGCCAAGCTACCGACAGGAATTCACCCCTCCACTTT,CASSQATDRNSPLHF
-,TRBJ1-2,-,TRBV12-3/TRBV12-4,TGTGCCAGCAGTTACTTCTCTAGTGCTACTAACTATGGCTACACCTTC,CASSYFSSATNYGYTF
-,TRBJ1-3,-,TRBV20-1,TGCAGTGCTTTGGACTCTGACTCTGGAAACACCATATATTTT,CSALDSDSGNTIYF
-,TRBJ2-2,-,TRBV19,TGTGCCAGTATGTCCCCAAAAGGGGAGCTGTTTTTT,CASMSPKGELFF
-,TRBJ1-1,-,TRBV3-1,TGTGCCAGCAGCCAAGATTCCGGGGCTCTCGATACTGAAGCTTTCTTT,CASSQDSGALDTEAFF
TRBD2,TRBJ2-5,-,TRBV20-1,TGCAGTGCTCCCACTAGCGGGGGCCTCCAAGAGACCCAGTACTTC,CSAPTSGGLQETQYF
-,TRBJ1-2,-,TRBV3-1,TGTGCCAGCAGCCAACTCACAGGTTCTGGCTACACCTTC,CASSQLTGSGYTF
-,TRBJ1-1,-,TRBV20-1,TGCAGTGCAGAGCTGTCCCCGATGAACACTGAAGCTTTCTTT,CSAELSPMNTEAFF
-,TRBJ1-2,-,TRBV11-2,TGTGCCAGCAGCCAAATCCAGGACGCTGGGGGCGGCTACACCTTC,CASSQIQDAGGGYTF
TRBD2,TRBJ2-5,-,TRBV29-1,TGCAGCGTTGTGGGACTAGCGGGACAGCAAGAGACCCAGTACTTC,CSVVGLAGQQETQYF
TRBD1,TRBJ1-4,-,TRBV27,TGTGCCAGCGGCCCGGACAGGGAGAGCGAAAAACTGTTTTTT,CASGPDRESEKLFF
-,TRBJ1-1,-,TRBV14,TGTGCCAGCAGCCAAGTAGGAAACATGAACACTGAAGCTTTCTTT,CASSQVGNMNTEAFF
TRBD2,TRBJ2-3,-,TRBV6-2/TRBV6-3,TGTGCCATCGGACTAGCGGGGATTGATACGCAGTATTTT,CAIGLAGIDTQYF
-,TRBJ1-1,medium-sized,TRBV20-1,TGCAGTGCTAGAGACCCATCCAGGGGCGACACTGAAGCTTTCTTT,CSARDPSRGDTEAFF
TRBD2,TRBJ2-3,-,TRBV4-3,TGCGCCAGCAGCCAAGATGCTAGCGGGGGTTCTGGCACAGATACGCAGTATTTT,CASSQDASGGSGTDTQYF
TRBD2,TRBJ2-7,-,TRBV25-1,TGTGCCAGCAGTGCCAACGGGGGGAGTGGGTACTTC,CASSANGGSGYF